Below, 11 T cell receptor beta chains from the same sample are listed, as sequenced in a study of identical twins. TCRdb fed the 5' RACE reads into MiXCR, producing one record per CDR3 protein. The data contain 550,000 to 800,000 distinct CDR3 sequences, 7.1% of them singletons. These data were also filed under a second study, of yellow fever vaccine responses in identical twins.

The material sequenced was PBMCs. These receptors all stem from a woman under 30 in good health.

This clonotype was detected ten times or more. In DNA, the CDR3 is TGTGCCAGCACCCATAGGGGAGGGCCTGAAGCTTTCTTT. Translating it yields CASTHRGGPEAFF. The chain links TRBV14 to TRBJ1-1; TRBD1 might be the D (5 bases). The germline V gene encodes CDR1 SGHDN and CDR2 FVKESK. This CDR3 region has 13 residues. Deletions cut 7 bases from V and 6 bases from J, with 15 bases between.

The chain carries TRBV7-2 and TRBJ2-1, with TRBD2 identical over 10 bases. V shed 7 bases and J 4 bases; nucleotides not matched to a gene: 10. The CDR3 spans 16 residues. The germline V gene has CDR1 SGHTA and CDR2 FQGNSA. CDR3 loop: CASTSTGTSAYNEQFF. DNA of the CDR3: TGTGCCAGCACCAGTACCGGGACTAGCGCGTACAATGAGCAGTTCTTC. The full variable domain, completed using reference TRBV7-2 and TRBJ2-1, is GAGVSQSPSNKVTEKGKDVELRCDPISGHTALYWYRQSLGQGLEFLIYFQGNSAPDKSGLPSDRFSAERTGGSVSTLTIQRTQQEDSAVYLCASTSTGTSAYNEQFFGPGTRLTVL.

This clonotype was detected a few times. The CDR3 loop is CSARGSGGLSTGQYV. The DNA for the CDR3 is TGCAGTGCTAGAGGTAGCGGGGGACTATCTACGGGGCAGTACGTC. This chain connects TRBV20-1 to TRBJ2-7; TRBD2 matches 9 bases. There are 15 residues in the CDR3. Losses at the gene ends were 1 base for V and 9 bases for J; bases not matched to a gene: 13. Looked up from germline, CDR1 is DFQATT and CDR2 is SNEGSKA (reference sequence).

The chain combines TRBV15 with TRBJ2-7, with TRBD1 matching 10 bases. V lost 4 bases, J lost 3 bases, and 3 bases stayed unmatched. CDR1 is LNHNV and CDR2 is YYDKDF in the germline V gene (reference sequence). The CDR3 sequence is 14 residues long. CDR3 DNA: TGTGCCACCAGCAAAGACAGGGGGCTCTACGAGCAGTACGTC. Protein product: CATSKDRGLYEQYV.

The genes are TRBV27 and TRBJ2-7, with 9 bases aligning to TRBD2. The V gene's germline CDR1 is MNHEY and CDR2 SMNVEV (reference sequence). The CDR3 is 16 residues long. J gave up 0 bases and V 6 bases, and 9 bases lay outside the gene matches. The CDR3 DNA is TGTGCCAGCAGGGACGGACTAGCGCTAAGCTCCTACGAGCAGTACTTC. Protein product: CASRDGLALSSYEQYF.

This clonotype has just a few counts. This chain joins TRBV9 and TRBJ1-1; D remains unclear. Germline CDR1 reads SGDLS; CDR2 reads YYNGEE. CDR3 length: 14 amino acids. Trimming shortened V by 4 bases and J by 5 bases, and 15 bases separated the two germline ends. Written as DNA, the CDR3 is TGTGCCAGCAGCCCAGCCGGTGTTACTACTGAAGCTTTCTTT. As protein: CASSPAGVTTEAFF.

This clonotype showed up many times. The chain joins TRBV5-6 to TRBJ2-7, with 9 bases identical to TRBD1. Looked up from germline, CDR1 is SGHDT and CDR2 is YYEEEE. V dropped 5 bases and J dropped 4; count of bases not matched to a gene: 10. This CDR3 has 15 amino acids. The CDR3 is CASRRSGQGTYEQYF. The CDR3 DNA reads TGTGCCAGCAGGCGGTCGGGACAGGGTACTTACGAGCAGTACTTC. The variable domain in full, completed from reference TRBV5-6 and TRBJ2-7, reads DAGVTQSPTHLIKTRGQQVTLRCSPKSGHDTVSWYQQALGQGPQFIFQYYEEEERQRGNFPDRFSGHQFPNYSSELNVNALLLGDSALYLCASRRSGQGTYEQYFGPGTRLTVT.

This clonotype was found many times. The J gene is TRBJ2-1, the V gene TRBV27; D gene uncertain. In germline, CDR1 is MNHEY, CDR2 SMNVEV (reference sequence). CDR3 length equals 14 residues. Trimming pared 0 bases from V and 2 bases from J, leaving 5 bases between. CDR3 amino acids: CASSLSITYNEQFF. The CDR3 nucleotides are TGTGCCAGCAGTTTATCCATAACCTACAATGAGCAGTTCTTC.

In its sample, this clonotype was seen a few times. V and J are TRBV20-1 and TRBJ1-3; D is uncertain. The CDR3 contains 14 residues. CDR1 is DFQATT and CDR2 is SNEGSKA in the germline V gene (reference sequence). V dropped 3 bases and J dropped 1 base, with 10 bases sitting between them. The CDR3 DNA follows: TGCAGTGCTAGTCCGATACCTTCTGGAAACACCATATATTTT. The encoded protein is CSASPIPSGNTIYF.

This clonotype was recorded a few times. The V gene is TRBV4-1, the J gene TRBJ2-3, with a tentative D call TRBD2 (5 bases). The CDR3 consists of 16 residues. The ends were cut back, 3 bases at V and 0 bases at J, with 13 bases in the middle. The germline V gene encodes CDR1 MGHRA and CDR2 YSYEKL. The CDR3 sequence: CASSHKDSASTDTQYF. The CDR3 nucleotides read TGCGCCAGCAGCCACAAGGACTCCGCTAGCACAGATACGCAGTATTTT.

This clonotype has a count of ten or more. This chain links TRBV27 with TRBJ2-2; D is undetermined. CDR1 is MNHEY and CDR2 is SMNVEV in the germline V gene (reference sequence). This CDR3 is 15 amino acids long. V was pared by 4 bases and J by 4 bases, with 13 bases between. The CDR3 sequence is CASSSLQPGTGELFF. The DNA of the CDR3 is TGTGCCAGCAGTTCCCTCCAGCCGGGCACCGGGGAGCTGTTTTTT.